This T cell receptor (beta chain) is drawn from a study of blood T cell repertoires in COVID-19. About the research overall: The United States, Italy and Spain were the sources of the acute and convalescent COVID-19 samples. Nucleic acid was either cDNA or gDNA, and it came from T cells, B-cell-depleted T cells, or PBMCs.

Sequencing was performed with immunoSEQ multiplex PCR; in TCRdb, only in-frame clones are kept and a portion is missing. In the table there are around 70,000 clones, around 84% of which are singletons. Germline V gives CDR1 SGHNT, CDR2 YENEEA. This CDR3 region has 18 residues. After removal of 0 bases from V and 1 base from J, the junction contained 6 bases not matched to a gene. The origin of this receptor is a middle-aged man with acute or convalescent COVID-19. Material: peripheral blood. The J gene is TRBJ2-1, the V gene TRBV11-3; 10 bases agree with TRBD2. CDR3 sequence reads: CASSLEPTLAGSYNEQFF. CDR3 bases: TGTGCCAGCAGCTTAGAACCCACACTAGCGGGGTCCTACAATGAGCAGTTCTTC.